Reported below is one TCR beta chain. This clone's antigen is unknown. Per-base quality was not reported, and no clone a single base away is much larger than it. This record comes from a study of blood T cell repertoires in COVID-19 (dated by TCRdb to about 2020). General notes on the study: Collaborator samples came from the United States, Italy and Spain and covered acute and convalescent phases of COVID-19. The material from the prospective study consisted of cDNA or gDNA derived from T cells, B-cell-depleted T cells, or PBMCs. Deeply sampled blood TCRbeta repertoires from subjects exposed to, actively infected with, or recovered from COVID-19 were included in the dataset. The repertoires were released in a freely available public database intended as a resource for research on the immune response to SARS-CoV-2. Samples were obtained from the ongoing ImmuneRACE study (first 160 participants) and from over a thousand subjects provided by 6 global collaborators. The sample metadata nearly always contained a de-identified subject ID, COVID-19 status, age in years and sex. HLA class I and class II types, where available, came from metadata supplied by the sample provider rather than from assay-based typing.

The immunoSEQ Assay, a bias-controlled multiplex PCR, was used to amplify TCRbeta CDR3 regions from genomic DNA. Regarding the original processing steps: Nucleated cell counts per sample were estimated from amplification of reference gene primers within the assay. To quantify the absolute abundance of each unique TCRbeta CDR3 rearrangement, sequence reads were collapsed and filtered. For each sample, productive Simpson clonality was calculated as the square root of Simpson's diversity index across productive rearrangements. TCRdb provides this immuneACCESS table in a form limited to in-frame rearrangements. Some clones are lacking; in checked studies, under half of them reflect an unresolved V gene, and why the rest are absent is not known. Clone size and the V and J calls come from that table; the DNA yielded D and trimming. In this sample the table shows over 150,000 clones, about 90% of which occur a single time. Approximately 0.59% of the sample is held by the ten biggest clonotypes.

The CDR3 measures 16 amino acids from cysteine to phenylalanine. Only the CDR3 portion is preserved as DNA: 48 bases, with reading frame beginning at the first base. V is shortened by 3 bases, J by 1 base, and the region joining them spans 12 bases. The germline V gene (reference sequence) provides CDR1 LNHDA and CDR2 SQIVND. What the work shows at the level of the full study, not this receptor alone: The quantity of clinical and demographic metadata differed by source and by participant and was supplied without curation.

The collaborating institutions used their own protocols to collect whole blood in K2EDTA tubes. For TCRbeta analysis, collaborator samples were shipped as frozen whole blood, as isolated PBMCs, or as DNA extracted from either sample type. Sequences were obtained from peripheral blood. The sequence derives from a man aged 50 or older with acute or convalescent COVID-19. Recombination connected TRBV19 to TRBJ2-2, and the D gene may be TRBD2, 5 bases matching. The CDR3 amino acid sequence is: CASSMSTNRNTGELFF. The DNA sequence reads TGTGCCAGTAGTATGTCGACTAACAGGAACACCGGGGAGCTGTTTTTT. Where the CDR3 stops, the reference TRBV19 and TRBJ2-2 genes take over; the full variable domain is DGGITQSPKYLFRKEGQNVTLSCEQNLNHDAMYWYRQDPGQGLRLIYYSQIVNDFQKGDIAEGYSVSREKKESFPLTVTSAQKNPTAFYLCASSMSTNRNTGELFFGEGSRLTVL.